This T cell receptor beta chain was profiled in a study of blood T cell repertoires in COVID-19. The wider study: The cDNA or gDNA used as material had been derived from T cells, B-cell-depleted T cells, or PBMCs.

The CDR3 totals 17 residues. V was clipped by 6 bases and J by 1 base; unmatched bases: 8. Germline loops: CDR1 MDHEN, CDR2 SYDVKM. Using immunoSEQ multiplex PCR, the repertoire was profiled, and TCRdb retains in-frame clones only, with some absent. Of 150,000 to 200,000 clones detected, 70% to 85% appear once; the ten largest clones hold roughly 17%. The V gene is TRBV28, the J gene TRBJ2-7, with TRBD2 matching over 14 bases. The receptor was isolated from a woman in her fifties or sixties who had recovered from COVID-19. Sequencing input: PBMCs or T cells enriched from blood (not recorded which). DNA of the CDR3: TGTGCCAGCAGAGAGGGACTAGCGGGAGTTCGGTCCTACGAGCAGTACTTC. It yields the protein CASREGLAGVRSYEQYF.